These 12 T cell receptor beta chains were all obtained from the same sample, sequenced in a study of blood T cell repertoires in COVID-19. Only in-frame clones appear in the TCRdb table, and some are missing; sequencing was by immunoSEQ multiplex PCR. This sample carries around 250,000 clones, 75% to 90% of them seen once, and the ten largest clones take 3.5% to 5.5%. The sequenced material came from peripheral blood. Every receptor here comes from a man between 60 and 75 years old who had recovered from COVID-19.

CDR3 DNA sequence: TGTGCCAGCAGTGAAGCAGGGGTTAGGGATGAGCAGTTCTTC. As protein: CASSEAGVRDEQFF. The chain joins TRBV2 to TRBJ2-1; the D gene is possibly TRBD1 (5 bases). The CDR3 is made up of 14 amino acids. Trimming took 0 bases from V and 8 from J, leaving 11 bases between them. CDR1 SNHLY and CDR2 FYNNEI come from the germline V gene. Based on the CDR3 plus reference TRBV2 and TRBJ2-1, the full variable domain is EPEVTQTPSHQVTQMGQEVILRCVPISNHLYFYWYRQILGQKVEFLVSFYNNEISEKSEIFDDQFSVERPDGSNFTLKIRSTKLEDSAMYFCASSEAGVRDEQFFGPGTRLTVL.

The V call is TRBV6-5, the J call TRBJ2-1; tentatively, D is TRBD2 (5 bases). The V and J ends lost 5 bases and 7 bases respectively, with 15 bases between them. This CDR3 is built from 14 residues. The germline V gene encodes CDR1 MNHEY and CDR2 SVGAGI. DNA for the CDR3: TGTGCCAGCAGTCAGCGGTCCTTAAGGAATGAGCAGTTCTTC. Translated: CASSQRSLRNEQFF.

V is TRBV12-5 and J is TRBJ2-2, with 9 bases aligning to TRBD1. The CDR3 length is 14 residues. CDR1 LGHNT and CDR2 FRNRAP come from the germline V gene. J gave up 5 bases and V 6 bases, and 4 bases lay outside the gene matches. The CDR3 reads CASGGTGRTGELFF. The DNA of the CDR3 is TGTGCTAGTGGGGGGACAGGGCGGACCGGGGAGCTGTTTTTT.

The chain recombines TRBV12-3 or TRBV12-4 with TRBJ1-1; D might be TRBD1 (5 bases). The CDR3 is 13 amino acids. V lost 7 bases to trimming and J lost 4 bases, with 13 bases between them. CDR3 sequence: CASTRNQGTEAFF. In DNA, the CDR3 is TGTGCCAGCACCCGCAATCAGGGCACTGAAGCTTTCTTT.

V and J are TRBV24-1 and TRBJ2-1; tentative D call: TRBD2 (5 bases). CDR1 is KGHDR, CDR2 SFDVKD, per germline. This CDR3 region has 14 residues. Trimming cost V 3 bases and J 5 bases, with 10 bases left between them. CDR3 in amino acids: CATSDLRGHNEQFF. CDR3 DNA sequence: TGTGCCACCAGTGATCTCCGGGGTCACAATGAGCAGTTCTTC.

The chain has TRBV7-6 and TRBJ2-7; 10 bases align to TRBD2. The CDR3 sequence is 15 residues long. V was clipped by 5 bases and J by 3 bases; unmatched bases: 7. Per germline, CDR1 SGHVS and CDR2 FNYEAQ. The CDR3 loop is CASSPQAGGSYEQYF. The CDR3 bases are TGTGCCAGCAGCCCGCAAGCGGGGGGGAGCTACGAGCAGTACTTC.

This chain joins TRBV18 and TRBJ1-5; 7 bases align to TRBD1. This CDR3 has 15 residues. Per germline, CDR1 KGHSH and CDR2 LQKENI. V trimming: 1 base; J trimming: 3 bases; junction bases outside the gene matches: 3. CDR3 sequence: CASSPLGQVNQPQHF. In nucleotides, the CDR3 is TGTGCCAGCTCACCACTCGGACAGGTCAATCAGCCCCAGCATTTT. The variable domain in full, with the rest retrieved from reference TRBV18 and TRBJ1-5, is NAGVMQNPRHLVRRRGQEARLRCSPMKGHSHVYWYRQLPEEGLKFMVYLQKENIIDESGMPKERFSAEFPKEGPSILRIQQVVRGDSAAYFCASSPLGQVNQPQHFGDGTRLSIL.

This chain uses TRBV5-1 with TRBJ2-7, with 9 bases matching TRBD1. The germline V gene has CDR1 SGHRS and CDR2 YFSETQ. V was clipped by 5 bases and J by 2 bases; unmatched bases: 8. The CDR3 covers 15 residues. The CDR3 DNA reads as TGCGCCAGCAGTTTAACCGGGACAGGGCCCTACGAGCAGTACTTC. Its translation is CASSLTGTGPYEQYF.

V and J are TRBV16 and TRBJ2-5; the D gene is possibly TRBD2 (5 bases). The CDR3 is 15 amino acids. CDR1 is KGHSY and CDR2 is FQNENV in the germline V gene. With 2 bases removed from V and 7 bases from J, the gap between germline ends came to 17 bases. CDR3 region: CASSQPPAGKGTQYF. The CDR3 coding sequence is TGTGCCAGCAGCCAACCCCCCGCCGGGAAGGGGACCCAGTACTTC.

This chain joins TRBV4-2 and TRBJ2-7, with D possibly being TRBD1 (6 bases). The germline V gene has CDR1 LGHNA and CDR2 YNFKEQ. Trimming cost V 6 bases and J 4 bases, with 19 bases left between them. The length of the CDR3 is 15 residues. The CDR3 here is CASSPSSGTQYEQYF. The CDR3 coding sequence is TGTGCCAGCAGTCCGTCATCCGGGACACAGTACGAGCAGTACTTC.

The chain has TRBV5-1 and TRBJ2-7; 8 bases map to TRBD1. Germline V gene sequence: CDR1 SGHRS, CDR2 YFSETQ. The CDR3 consists of 15 residues. J gave up 7 bases and V 5 bases, and 14 bases lay outside the gene matches. The CDR3 reads CASRRQSQGAWEQYF. CDR3 in DNA: TGCGCCAGCAGAAGGCAAAGCCAGGGGGCGTGGGAGCAGTACTTC.

V usage is TRBV10-3 and J usage is TRBJ2-1; D is perhaps TRBD1 (5 bases). In germline, CDR1 is ENHRY, CDR2 SYGVKD. The V and J ends lost 3 bases and 0 bases respectively, with 9 bases between them. This CDR3 contains 15 residues. This CDR3 reads CAISDGRASYNEQFF. CDR3 DNA: TGTGCCATCAGTGACGGCAGGGCCTCCTACAATGAGCAGTTCTTC.